A single sample is the source of the 26 T cell receptor beta chains below, sequenced in a study of PD-1 blockade in classical Hodgkin lymphoma. Clones were sequenced by immunoSEQ multiplex PCR, and TCRdb holds only the in-frame ones, with some missing. The sample has tens of thousands of clones, just over 70% seen once. Every patient relapsed after autologous stem cell transplantation, and brentuximab vedotin exposure varied. The source was peripheral blood mononuclear cells (PBMCs), collected before the second cycle of nivolumab. These receptors came from a human donor with classical Hodgkin lymphoma.

This rearrangement joins TRBV9 to TRBJ2-3; D is unresolved. The V gene lost 0 bases and the J gene lost 2 bases, with 7 bases spanning the gap. The CDR3 runs to 14 residues. Looked up from germline, CDR1 is SGDLS and CDR2 is YYNGEE. The CDR3 bases are TGTGCCAGCAGCGTAGCCACGATCACAGATACGCAGTATTTT. Translating gives CASSVATITDTQYF. Full variable domain (remainder filled in from reference TRBV9 and TRBJ2-3): DSGVTQTPKHLITATGQRVTLRCSPRSGDLSVYWYQQSLDQGLQFLIQYYNGEERAKGNILERFSAQQFPDLHSELNLSSLELGDSALYFCASSVATITDTQYFGPGTRLTVL.

The chain links TRBV28 to TRBJ1-1, with TRBD1 as a possible D gene (5 bases). Looked up from germline, CDR1 is MDHEN and CDR2 is SYDVKM. V was trimmed by 9 bases and J by 0 bases, leaving 14 bases between them. This CDR3 comprises 14 residues. Written as DNA, the CDR3 is TGTGCCAGTCGAAGCCCAGGGTTGAACACTGAAGCTTTCTTT. It translates to CASRSPGLNTEAFF.

The J gene is TRBJ1-1, the V gene TRBV4-3; 7 bases match TRBD1. The CDR3 contains 16 residues. Losses at the gene ends were 1 base for V and 6 bases for J; bases not matched to a gene: 11. Germline lookup yields CDR1 LGHNA and CDR2 YSLEER. For the CDR3, the DNA is TGCGCCAGCAGCCAAGTCGGTCGGGGACAGAGGCCTGAAGCTTTCTTT. It specifies CASSQVGRGQRPEAFF.

V gene TRBV15 combines with J gene TRBJ1-5; D gene ambiguous. The CDR3 runs to 14 residues. Germline CDR1 LNHNV, CDR2 YYDKDF (reference sequence). Trimming removed 0 bases at V and 1 base at J, with 4 bases between. CDR3 sequence reads: CATSRDGSNQPQHF. DNA of the CDR3: TGTGCCACCAGCAGAGATGGCAGCAATCAGCCCCAGCATTTT.

The genes are TRBV2 and TRBJ2-7, with 11 bases that match TRBD1. The CDR3 runs 13 residues. From germline, CDR1 is SNHLY and CDR2 FYNNEI. CDR3 sequence (DNA): TGTGCGTCTACAGGGGACAGGGGGTACGAGCAGTACTTC. This translates into CASTGDRGYEQYF.

The genes are TRBV6-1 and TRBJ1-2; 10 bases line up with TRBD1. Trimming cost V 8 bases and J 13 bases; bases outside gene matches: 4. The length of the CDR3 is 10 residues. The V gene's germline CDR1 is MNHNS and CDR2 SASEGT. The CDR3 sequence: CASAGQGCTF. In DNA, the CDR3 is TGTGCCAGCGCGGGACAGGGGTGCACCTTC.

The chain is built from TRBV7-2 and TRBJ1-2; 7 nucleotides align to TRBD1. From germline, CDR1 is SGHTA and CDR2 FQGNSA. The CDR3 consists of 12 residues. The V and J ends lost 5 bases and 7 bases, in that order; junction bases with no gene match: 4. In nucleotides, the CDR3 is TGTGCCAGCAGCGTTACAGGGGCTGGCTACACCTTC. It translates to CASSVTGAGYTF.

The chain links TRBV2 to TRBJ1-2, with 9 positions matching TRBD1. The germline gives CDR1 SNHLY, CDR2 FYNNEI. V was pared by 8 bases and J by 9 bases, with 7 bases of the junction left unmatched. The CDR3 length is 12 residues. The CDR3 coding sequence is TGTGCCAGCCTGGGACAGGGAAATCGCTACACCTTC. It translates to CASLGQGNRYTF.

The gene calls are TRBV7-9 and TRBJ2-3; no definite D call. The ends were cut back, 3 bases at V and 1 base at J, with 11 bases in the middle. This CDR3 region has 15 residues. Germline lookup yields CDR1 SEHNR and CDR2 FQNEAQ (reference sequence). The CDR3 DNA follows: TGTGCCAGCAGCTTGACTGATGTGGGCACAGATACGCAGTATTTT. Translating it yields CASSLTDVGTDTQYF.

The rearrangement joins TRBV9 to TRBJ1-5; no reliable D call. The V gene's germline CDR1 is SGDLS and CDR2 YYNGEE. CDR3 length equals 14 residues. Trimming stripped 0 bases from V and 1 base from J, with 5 bases between. CDR3 DNA: TGTGCCAGCAGCGTAGGAGGGAGCAATCAGCCCCAGCATTTT. Translation gives CASSVGGSNQPQHF.

The chain employs TRBV6-1 and TRBJ2-7; D unresolved. Germline V gene sequence: CDR1 MNHNS, CDR2 SASEGT. V was clipped by 6 bases and J by 3 bases, with 15 bases between them. The CDR3 runs 14 residues. DNA for the CDR3: TGTGCCAGCAGCGACACCTACTCTCACTACGAGCAGTACTTC. It is translated as CASSDTYSHYEQYF.

V is TRBV19 and J is TRBJ1-2; D remains unclear. V was pared by 3 bases and J by 5 bases, with 16 bases between. This CDR3 is built from 15 residues. The germline CDR1 and CDR2 sequences are LNHDA and SQIVND (reference sequence). CDR3 protein: CASSIPPSRAYGYTF. For the CDR3, the DNA is TGTGCCAGTAGTATCCCTCCGAGCCGGGCTTATGGCTACACCTTC. The variable domain in full, with the rest retrieved from reference TRBV19 and TRBJ1-2, is DGGITQSPKYLFRKEGQNVTLSCEQNLNHDAMYWYRQDPGQGLRLIYYSQIVNDFQKGDIAEGYSVSREKKESFPLTVTSAQKNPTAFYLCASSIPPSRAYGYTFGSGTRLTVV.

This chain joins TRBV4-1 and TRBJ2-1; 9 nucleotides match TRBD1. CDR1 MGHRA and CDR2 YSYEKL come from the germline V gene. This CDR3 is built from 14 residues. J gave up 7 bases and V 4 bases, and 5 bases lay outside the gene matches. The CDR3 spells CASSLRDRANEQFF. In nucleotides, the CDR3 is TGCGCCAGCAGCCTTCGGGACAGGGCAAATGAGCAGTTCTTC.

CDR3 in amino acids: CASSDPEGTSTDTQYF. In nucleotides, the CDR3 is TGTGCCAGCAGCGATCCAGAGGGGACTAGCACAGATACGCAGTATTTT. This chain connects TRBV9 to TRBJ2-3, with D maybe TRBD2 (6 bases). Trimming removed 3 bases from V and 0 bases from J, with 14 bases in between. The CDR3 sequence is 16 residues long. Germline V gene data show CDR1 as SGDLS and CDR2 as YYNGEE.

This clone is judged medium-sized. This rearrangement joins TRBV13 to TRBJ2-7; TRBD1 agrees at 8 bases. This CDR3 has 13 residues. Germline-derived CDR1 and CDR2 are PRHDT and FYEKMQ (reference sequence). V was clipped by 3 bases and J by 6 bases; unmatched bases: 4. Here the CDR3 DNA reads TGTGCCAGCAGCTTCGGGCAGGGGGCCGAGCAGTACTTC. Residues: CASSFGQGAEQYF.

The rearrangement uses TRBV28 and TRBJ1-2; possible D gene TRBD1, 6 bases. V dropped 2 bases and J dropped 4 bases, with 14 bases sitting between them. The CDR3 sequence is 15 residues long. Germline CDR1 MDHEN, CDR2 SYDVKM. As DNA, the CDR3 is TGTGCCAGCAGTTTAATGGGGGGCGCCGGCTATGGCTACACCTTC. This gives the protein CASSLMGGAGYGYTF.

This clone was counted a few times. The V call is TRBV5-1, the J call TRBJ2-7; 7 positions agree with TRBD1. Germline assignment: CDR1 SGHRS and CDR2 YFSETQ. The CDR3 is made up of 15 amino acids. The V segment lost 4 bases and the J segment 3 bases; nucleotides outside the gene matches: 10. CDR3 residues: CASSRSQGLVYEQYF. DNA for the CDR3: TGCGCCAGCAGCCGATCACAGGGGCTGGTCTACGAGCAGTACTTC.

The chain joins TRBV4-3 to TRBJ1-3; unclear D gene. This CDR3 spans 14 amino acids. Trimming shortened V by 0 bases and J by 1 base, and 4 bases separated the two germline ends. The germline V gene encodes CDR1 LGHNA and CDR2 YSLEER. CDR3 in amino acids: CASSQDRSGNTIYF. The CDR3 region has the DNA TGCGCCAGCAGCCAAGATCGGTCTGGAAACACCATATATTTT.

The chain is built from TRBV7-2 and TRBJ1-1; D ambiguous. CDR1 and CDR2 from the germline V gene are SGHTA and FQGNSA. The CDR3 contains 14 residues. V gave up 2 bases and J gave up 2 bases, with 9 bases separating them. For the CDR3, the DNA is TGTGCCAGCAGCTTATCTCCAGGAAACACTGAAGCTTTCTTT. Residues: CASSLSPGNTEAFF. Complete variable domain (other parts from reference TRBV7-2 and TRBJ1-1): GAGVSQSPSNKVTEKGKDVELRCDPISGHTALYWYRQSLGQGLEFLIYFQGNSAPDKSGLPSDRFSAERTGGSVSTLTIQRTQQEDSAVYLCASSLSPGNTEAFFGQGTRLTVV.

The V call is TRBV30, the J call TRBJ2-2; 7 bases line up with TRBD1. Germline loops: CDR1 GTSNPN, CDR2 SVGIG (reference sequence). This CDR3 comprises 15 residues. Trimming at V came to 2 bases and at J to 8 bases, leaving 11 bases not matched to a gene. The CDR3 is CAWSFMDRQIGELFF. CDR3 DNA sequence: TGTGCCTGGAGTTTCATGGACAGGCAGATTGGGGAGCTGTTTTTT.

This rearrangement joins TRBV23-1 to TRBJ1-2; TRBD1 aligns across 8 bases. TRBV23-1 is sorted into the ORF group, with uncertain function. This CDR3 comprises 13 residues. V dropped 11 bases and J dropped 8; count of bases not matched to a gene: 13. DNA of the CDR3: TGCGCCCATCCAGGGCAGGGGGCTGAAGGCTACACCTTC. Its protein product is CAHPGQGAEGYTF.

The chain recombines TRBV19 with TRBJ2-1; 13 nucleotides agree with TRBD2. This CDR3 has 16 residues. V gave up 6 bases and J gave up 1 base; unmatched junction bases: 3. Germline V lookup: CDR1 LNHDA, CDR2 SQIVND (reference sequence). CDR3 DNA: TGTGCCAGTAGCACACTAGCGGGAGGGTCCTACAATGAGCAGTTCTTC. As protein: CASSTLAGGSYNEQFF. Filled out from reference TRBV19 and TRBJ2-1, the complete variable domain reads DGGITQSPKYLFRKEGQNVTLSCEQNLNHDAMYWYRQDPGQGLRLIYYSQIVNDFQKGDIAEGYSVSREKKESFPLTVTSAQKNPTAFYLCASSTLAGGSYNEQFFGPGTRLTVL.

The chain has TRBV16 and TRBJ1-6, with D maybe TRBD1 (5 bases). With 0 bases removed from V and 9 bases from J, the gap between germline ends came to 9 bases. CDR3 size: 14 residues. Germline V gene sequence: CDR1 KGHSY, CDR2 FQNENV. The CDR3 sequence is CASSQSNGASPLHF. The CDR3 DNA sequence: TGTGCCAGCAGCCAATCGAATGGGGCTTCACCCCTCCACTTT.

The chain carries TRBV19 and TRBJ1-2, with 10 bases that match TRBD1. Germline values: CDR1 LNHDA, CDR2 SQIVND (reference sequence). V was pared by 5 bases and J by 8 bases, with 5 bases of the junction left unmatched. The CDR3 length is 13 residues. DNA for the CDR3: TGTGCCAGTAGTCGGGACAGGGGCGGGGGCTACACCTTC. Residues: CASSRDRGGGYTF.

The table lists this clone with a count of one. The chain employs TRBV7-9 and TRBJ2-3, with TRBD2 identical over 10 bases. The CDR3 length is 15 residues. Germline CDR1 reads SEHNR; CDR2 reads FQNEAQ (reference sequence). After removal of 6 bases from V and 5 bases from J, the junction contained 8 bases not matched to a gene. The CDR3 sequence is CASRVVAGGEDTQYF. The CDR3 nucleotides read TGTGCCAGCAGAGTAGTAGCGGGGGGAGAAGATACGCAGTATTTT.

This chain links TRBV5-4 with TRBJ1-5, with TRBD1 matching over 7 bases. The germline gives CDR1 SGHNT, CDR2 YYREEE (reference sequence). After removal of 3 bases from V and 6 bases from J, the junction contained 9 bases not matched to a gene. The CDR3 length is 15 residues. The DNA of the CDR3 is TGTGCCAGCAGCTCTACCCCAGGGGGGAGTCAGCCCCAGCATTTT. Amino acids: CASSSTPGGSQPQHF. Complete variable domain (other parts from reference TRBV5-4 and TRBJ1-5): ETGVTQSPTHLIKTRGQQVTLRCSSQSGHNTVSWYQQALGQGPQFIFQYYREEENGRGNFPPRFSGLQFPNYSSELNVNALELDDSALYLCASSSTPGGSQPQHFGDGTRLSIL.